This T cell receptor (beta chain) was documented in a study of read filtering for tumor transcriptome and immune sequencing. Study at large: Among patients, 17 to 20 were male and more than 12 female, aged about 40 to 90 (mean about 71).

From roughly 390 ng of RNA, a library with molecular barcoded alpha/delta and beta/gamma adaptors was made. Each CDR3 protein gets one entry after TCRdb re-called the reads with MiXCR. The table records around 140,000 distinct CDR3 sequences, around 13% of them present only once. Germline-derived CDR1 and CDR2 are LGHDT and YNNKEL (reference sequence). The CDR3 runs to 12 residues. Trimming stripped 3 bases from V and 7 bases from J, with 9 bases between. Points from the study as a whole: In IR-seq, single-read clonotypes were around four fifths of clonotypes but approximately 3.5% of reads.

At the time of active disease, bone marrow was collected from every patient. This clonotype was seen ten or more times. Its antigen is currently unknown. The V and J genes are TRBV3-1 and TRBJ1-1, with D uncertain. Sequencing was carried out using a population of CD138-negative cells sorted from bone marrow. The receptor's source is a donor aged 40 or over with multiple myeloma. CDR3: CASSHGRGEAFF. The CDR3 region has the DNA TGTGCCAGCAGCCATGGACGGGGTGAAGCTTTCTTT.